This passage covers 9 T cell receptor beta chains from one sample sequenced in a study of cytomegalovirus exposure and HLA in healthy donors. The study ran its PCR with 60 Vbeta and 13 Jbeta primers. Sequencing was performed with immunoSEQ multiplex PCR; in TCRdb, only in-frame clones are kept and a portion is missing. Its table records 70,000 or so clones. Sequences were obtained from PBMCs. The receptors derive from a female donor in good health and CMV-seropositive.

V and J are TRBV19 and TRBJ2-1, with TRBD1 matching 11 bases. The ends lost 5 bases at V and 9 bases at J; junction bases unmatched: 9. The CDR3 loop spans 15 amino acids. Germline V gene sequence: CDR1 LNHDA, CDR2 SQIVND (reference sequence). The CDR3 here is CASSSPGQGDSEQFF. The CDR3 nucleotides are TGTGCCAGTAGTTCCCCGGGACAGGGGGATAGTGAGCAGTTCTTC. The full variable domain, with the rest looked up from reference TRBV19 and TRBJ2-1, is DGGITQSPKYLFRKEGQNVTLSCEQNLNHDAMYWYRQDPGQGLRLIYYSQIVNDFQKGDIAEGYSVSREKKESFPLTVTSAQKNPTAFYLCASSSPGQGDSEQFFGPGTRLTVL.

V usage is TRBV14 and J usage is TRBJ2-3; a possible D gene is TRBD1 (5 bases). Germline CDR1 and CDR2: SGHDN and FVKESK. V lost 3 bases, J lost 6 bases, and 13 bases lay in between. The length of the CDR3 is 14 residues. Here the CDR3 DNA reads TGTGCCAGCAGCCAGGTGTCTACAGGTGATACGCAGTATTTT. Translated: CASSQVSTGDTQYF.

The chain employs TRBV2 and TRBJ2-2; 7 bases match TRBD1. Germline V gene data show CDR1 as SNHLY and CDR2 as FYNNEI. The CDR3 totals 15 residues. Unmatched junction bases numbered 4, after V lost 3 bases and J lost 3 bases. The CDR3 DNA reads as TGTGCCAGCAGTGAGAACAGGGGATACACCGGGGAGCTGTTTTTT. Translating gives CASSENRGYTGELFF.

The gene calls are TRBV5-5 and TRBJ1-1; maybe TRBD1 (5 bases). Germline CDR1 reads SGHKS; CDR2 reads YYEKEE (reference sequence). V was pared by 7 bases and J by 7 bases, with 32 bases between. The CDR3 sequence is 18 residues long. The CDR3 sequence is CASFPGAHGGRQVGEAFF. The CDR3 nucleotides read TGTGCCAGCTTTCCCGGGGCCCATGGTGGGAGGCAGGTCGGTGAAGCTTTCTTT.

The J gene is TRBJ1-1, the V gene TRBV7-3; D is unresolved. The length of the CDR3 is 13 residues. V lost 2 bases and J lost 1, with 5 bases in between. The V gene's germline CDR1 is SGHTA and CDR2 FQGTGA. As DNA, the CDR3 is TGTGCCAGCAGCTTATCAGAGAACACTGAAGCTTTCTTT. It translates to CASSLSENTEAFF.

The rearrangement uses TRBV6-5 and TRBJ2-1; TRBD2 matches 9 bases. J lost 4 bases, V lost 3 bases, and 7 bases had no gene match. Germline V gives CDR1 MNHEY, CDR2 SVGAGI. CDR3 length equals 16 residues. This chain's CDR3 is CASSYSGGEFYNEQFF. The DNA for the CDR3 is TGTGCCAGCAGTTATAGCGGGGGTGAATTTTACAATGAGCAGTTCTTC.

This rearrangement joins TRBV9 to TRBJ1-1, with 9 bases matching TRBD1. Germline V gene data show CDR1 as SGDLS and CDR2 as YYNGEE. V shed 0 bases, J shed 1 base, and the junction held 4 bases outside the gene matches. The CDR3 covers 16 residues. DNA for the CDR3: TGTGCCAGCAGCGTAGCGGGGACAGGGACGAACACTGAAGCTTTCTTT. Amino acids: CASSVAGTGTNTEAFF.

V usage is TRBV5-4 and J usage is TRBJ2-7, with 7 nucleotides matching TRBD2. V gave up 5 bases and J gave up 0 bases; unmatched junction bases: 8. The germline V gene encodes CDR1 SGHNT and CDR2 YYREEE (reference sequence). The CDR3 spans 15 residues. The CDR3 nucleotides are TGTGCCAGCAGACCGGGGGGAGGGCTCTCCTACGAGCAGTACTTC. As protein: CASRPGGGLSYEQYF.

The CDR3 nucleotides read TGTGCCAGTATAGTTTGGACTGAAGCTTTCTTT. Protein sequence: CASIVWTEAFF. This chain links TRBV19 with TRBJ1-1; D not certain. The length of the CDR3 is 11 residues. Germline CDR1 and CDR2: LNHDA and SQIVND (reference sequence). V lost 7 bases to trimming and J lost 5 bases, with 8 bases between them.